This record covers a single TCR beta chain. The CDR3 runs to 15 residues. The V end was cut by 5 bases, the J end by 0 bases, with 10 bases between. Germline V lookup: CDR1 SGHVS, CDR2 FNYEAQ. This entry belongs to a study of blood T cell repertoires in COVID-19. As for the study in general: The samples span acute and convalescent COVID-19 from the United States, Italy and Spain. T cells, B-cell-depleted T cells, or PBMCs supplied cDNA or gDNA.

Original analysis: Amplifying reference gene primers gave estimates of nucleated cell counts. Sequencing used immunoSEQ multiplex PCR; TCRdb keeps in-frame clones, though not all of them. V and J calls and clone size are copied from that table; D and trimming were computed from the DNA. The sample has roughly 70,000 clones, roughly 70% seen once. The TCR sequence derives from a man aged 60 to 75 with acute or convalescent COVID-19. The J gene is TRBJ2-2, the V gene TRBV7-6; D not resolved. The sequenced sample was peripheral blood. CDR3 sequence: CASSQNRANTGELFF. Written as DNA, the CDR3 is TGTGCCAGCAGCCAAAATCGGGCGAACACCGGGGAGCTGTTTTTT. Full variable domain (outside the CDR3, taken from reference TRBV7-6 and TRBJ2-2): GAGVSQSPRYKVTKRGQDVALRCDPISGHVSLYWYRQALGQGPEFLTYFNYEAQQDKSGLPNDRFSAERPEGSISTLTIQRTEQRDSAMYRCASSQNRANTGELFFGEGSRLTVL.